A single sample gave rise to the 15 T cell receptor beta chains below, sequenced in a study of early T cells in non-severe SARS-CoV-2 infection. TCRdb analysed the 5' RACE reads with MiXCR anew, one entry per CDR3 protein. The table records around 46,000 distinct CDR3 sequences, roughly 11% of them present only once. Sequenced: whole blood. These receptors came from an adult who was a healthcare worker with PCR-confirmed SARS-CoV-2 infection or an uninfected control (not recorded which).

This clonotype was observed at least ten times. An end of the junction differs from the germline gene, which may be a read error. The chain joins TRBV20-1 to TRBJ2-3, with TRBD1 identical over 7 bases. The CDR3 is 17 amino acids. Germline CDR1 DFQATT, CDR2 SNEGSKA (reference sequence). The CDR3, as DNA: TGCAGTGCGAACAGGGGTTCCGTTCCCCCTTACACATATACGCAGTATTTT. Its protein is CSANRGSVPPYTYTQYF.

This clonotype has a count of ten or more. J is TRBJ2-7 and V is TRBV7-8; the match to TRBD1 covers 7 bases. V trimming: 4 bases; J trimming: 5 bases; junction bases outside the gene matches: 8. The CDR3 contains 14 residues. The germline V gene encodes CDR1 SGHVS and CDR2 FQNEAQ. The CDR3: CASSSGTVLDEQYF. The CDR3 DNA sequence: TGTGCCAGCAGCTCTGGGACAGTACTCGACGAGCAGTACTTC. The variable domain in full, completed from reference TRBV7-8 and TRBJ2-7, reads GAGVSQSPRYKVAKRGQDVALRCDPISGHVSLFWYQQALGQGPEFLTYFQNEAQLDKSGLPSDRFFAERPEGSVSTLKIQRTQQEDSAVYLCASSSGTVLDEQYFGPGTRLTVT.

By sample share, this clonotype is medium-sized (0.01 to 0.1%). The chain has TRBV11-2 and TRBJ2-5, with D possibly being TRBD1 or TRBD2 (5 bases each). Germline CDR1 and CDR2: SGHAT and FQNNGV. V lost 3 bases and J 11 bases, leaving 16 bases between the germline ends. CDR3 size: 13 residues. DNA for the CDR3: TGTGCCAGCAGCTTCCCCACCGGGACGGTGCAGTACTTC. The encoded protein is CASSFPTGTVQYF.

This rearrangement joins TRBV13 to TRBJ1-1, with a possible D match to TRBD1 (6 bases). CDR1 is PRHDT and CDR2 is FYEKMQ in the germline V gene (reference sequence). Trimming took off 5 bases at V and 6 bases at J, with 13 bases between the two ends. This CDR3 region has 13 residues. The CDR3 spells CASSPRYRAEAFF. The CDR3 region has the DNA TGTGCCAGCAGCCCGAGATACAGGGCTGAAGCTTTCTTT.

The chain recombines TRBV20-1 with TRBJ2-3, with D possibly TRBD2 on 6 matching bases. Germline V CDR1 and CDR2: DFQATT, SNEGSKA (reference sequence). The ends were cut back, 5 bases at V and 1 base at J, with 13 bases in the middle. The CDR3 sequence is 14 residues long. CDR3 sequence (DNA): TGCAGTGCTCCCACGGCTAGCGGCACAGATACGCAGTATTTT. It codes for CSAPTASGTDTQYF.

This clonotype was found many times. The chain carries TRBV4-3 and TRBJ2-3, with 8 nucleotides matching TRBD1. CDR1 and CDR2 from the germline V gene are LGHNA and YSLEER. This CDR3 has 14 residues. After removal of 4 bases from V and 1 base from J, the junction contained 1 base not matched to a gene. CDR3 residues: CASSPTGGTDTQYF. In nucleotides, the CDR3 is TGCGCCAGCAGCCCGACAGGGGGCACAGATACGCAGTATTTT.

In regard to this clonotype: One end of the junction does not line up with germline, which may come from a read error. This sequence joins TRBV7-2 and TRBJ1-2; 8 nucleotides match TRBD1. Germline CDR1 SGHTA, CDR2 FQGNSA. The CDR3 is 16 amino acids. For the CDR3, the DNA is TGTGCCAGCAGCTCGTACGGGACAGGTGTTCCCTATGGCTACGCCTTC. It translates to CASSSYGTGVPYGYAF. Looking up the rest from reference TRBV7-2 and TRBJ1-2 gives the full variable domain: GAGVSQSPSNKVTEKGKDVELRCDPISGHTALYWYRQSLGQGLEFLIYFQGNSAPDKSGLPSDRFSAERTGGSVSTLTIQRTQQEDSAVYLCASSSYGTGVPYGYAFGSGTRLTVV.

The V call is TRBV9, the J call TRBJ2-1, with 9 bases aligning to TRBD2. V lost 4 bases and J lost 7; bases outside the gene matches: 12. Germline values: CDR1 SGDLS, CDR2 YYNGEE. CDR3 length equals 16 residues. The CDR3 DNA sequence: TGTGCCAGCAGCCCCAGAGGGCGGGAGGGTAAGAATGAGCAGTTCTTC. Translating it yields CASSPRGREGKNEQFF.

This clonotype was seen at least ten times. The chain links TRBV6-1 to TRBJ1-2, with D hard to call. V was clipped by 5 bases and J by 6 bases, with 10 bases between them. The CDR3 consists of 12 residues. Per the germline V gene, CDR1 is MNHNS and CDR2 is SASEGT. The CDR3 DNA is TGTGCCAGCAGTTGGGAAAGGAATGGCTACACCTTC. This codes for CASSWERNGYTF.

This clonotype was detected a few times. The chain employs TRBV29-1 and TRBJ1-2, with D unresolved. This CDR3 is built from 12 residues. V dropped 8 bases and J dropped 0 bases, with 10 bases sitting between them. Germline CDR1 reads SQVTM; CDR2 reads ANQGSEA. Written as DNA, the CDR3 is TGCAGCTCCTGGGCCCCTAACTATGGCTACACCTTC. Translating gives CSSWAPNYGYTF.

A few counts support this clonotype. The V gene is TRBV10-3, the J gene TRBJ2-3, with D perhaps matching TRBD1 or TRBD2 (6 bases each). The CDR3 totals 15 residues. Between the trimmed V and J ends, which lost 4 bases and 0 bases, there was a span of 11 bases. Looked up from germline, CDR1 is ENHRY and CDR2 is SYGVKD. CDR3 in amino acids: CAISGTGTSTDTQYF. The CDR3 DNA is TGTGCCATCAGTGGAACAGGGACTAGCACAGATACGCAGTATTTT.

The chain couples TRBV20-1 to TRBJ1-1; D not certain. The CDR3 covers 13 residues. Per germline, CDR1 DFQATT and CDR2 SNEGSKA (reference sequence). Trimming left V 0 bases short and J 1 base short, with 6 bases between. The CDR3 DNA reads TGCAGTGCTAGAGATCGTAGGAACACTGAAGCTTTCTTT. It yields the protein CSARDRRNTEAFF.

At least ten counts were recorded for this clonotype. V is TRBV5-6 and J is TRBJ1-2, with 8 positions matching TRBD1. CDR1 is SGHDT, CDR2 YYEEEE, per germline. V trimming: 6 bases; J trimming: 4 bases; junction bases outside the gene matches: 8. CDR3 length: 14 amino acids. CDR3 sequence: CASTGTGGSYGYTF. The CDR3 coding sequence is TGTGCCAGCACCGGGACAGGCGGGAGCTATGGCTACACCTTC.

This clonotype has more than one count but fewer than ten. The CDR3 region has the DNA TGTGCCAGCAGTTTGGTTAATTCACCCCTCCACTTT. It encodes CASSLVNSPLHF. The chain links TRBV28 to TRBJ1-6; no firm D call. The CDR3 is 12 residues long. The V end lost 3 bases, the J end lost 6 bases, and 3 bases lay between the germline ends. Germline V gene sequence: CDR1 MDHEN, CDR2 SYDVKM.

Ten or more counts support this clonotype. The chain joins TRBV5-5 to TRBJ2-1, with D uncertain. This CDR3 has 12 residues. Trimming removed 0 bases from V and 9 bases from J, with 7 bases in between. Looked up from germline, CDR1 is SGHKS and CDR2 is YYEKEE (reference sequence). CDR3 sequence reads: CASSLVDGEQFF. In DNA, the CDR3 is TGTGCCAGCAGCTTGGTTGACGGTGAGCAGTTCTTC.